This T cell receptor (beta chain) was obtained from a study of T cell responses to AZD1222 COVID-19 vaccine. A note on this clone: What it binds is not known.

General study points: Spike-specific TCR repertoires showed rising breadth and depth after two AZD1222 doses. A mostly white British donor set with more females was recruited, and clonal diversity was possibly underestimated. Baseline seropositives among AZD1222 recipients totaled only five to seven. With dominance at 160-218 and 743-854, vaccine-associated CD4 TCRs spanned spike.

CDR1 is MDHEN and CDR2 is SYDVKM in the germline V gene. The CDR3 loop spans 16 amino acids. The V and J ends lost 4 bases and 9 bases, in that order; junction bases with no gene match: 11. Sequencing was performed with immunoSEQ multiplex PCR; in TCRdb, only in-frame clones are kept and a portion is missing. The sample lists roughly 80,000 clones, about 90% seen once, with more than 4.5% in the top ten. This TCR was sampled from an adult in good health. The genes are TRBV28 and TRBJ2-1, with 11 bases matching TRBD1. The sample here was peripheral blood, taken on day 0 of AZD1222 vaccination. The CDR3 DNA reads TGTGCCAGCAGTTCTCGAAGGACAGGGGGCTTTCGTGAGCAGTTCTTC. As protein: CASSSRRTGGFREQFF.